This entry lists 21 T cell receptor beta chains sequenced from one sample in a study of blood T cell repertoires in COVID-19. Libraries were prepared by immunoSEQ multiplex PCR; TCRdb keeps only in-frame clonotypes and omits some of them. The sample lists 200,000 or so clones, less than 90% occurring once. Sequencing was done on a sample of peripheral blood. The receptors come from a man between 65 and 85 years old with active or convalescent COVID-19.

V and J are TRBV28 and TRBJ1-1; a possible D gene is TRBD1 (5 bases). Per germline, CDR1 MDHEN and CDR2 SYDVKM. This CDR3 has 14 residues. With 4 bases removed from V and 4 bases from J, the gap between germline ends came to 13 bases. CDR3 DNA sequence: TGTGCCAGCAGTTCGCCCGTGGGGGGCACTGAAGCTTTCTTT. Protein: CASSSPVGGTEAFF.

This chain uses TRBV9 with TRBJ2-7; TRBD2 matches at 13 bases. The CDR3 has 17 amino acids. V was pared by 2 bases and J by 1 base, with 6 bases of the junction left unmatched. CDR1 and CDR2 (germline): SGDLS, YYNGEE. CDR3 sequence: CASSVGLAGDVSYEQYF. Written as DNA, the CDR3 is TGTGCCAGCAGCGTTGGACTAGCGGGAGACGTGTCCTACGAGCAGTACTTC.

The chain joins TRBV5-6 to TRBJ1-3; no definite D call. CDR1 SGHDT and CDR2 YYEEEE come from the germline V gene. The ends were cut back, 0 bases at V and 4 bases at J, with 8 bases in the middle. The CDR3 has 14 amino acids. The CDR3 DNA sequence: TGTGCCAGCAGCTTGGTTGGCCTCGGAAACACCATATATTTT. Protein product: CASSLVGLGNTIYF.

The genes are TRBV6-5 and TRBJ1-1; TRBD1 might be the D (5 bases). V dropped 5 bases and J dropped 5 bases, with 15 bases sitting between them. Germline V gene data show CDR1 as MNHEY and CDR2 as SVGAGI. CDR3 size: 14 residues. In DNA, the CDR3 is TGTGCCAGCAGTCCCGTCGGGGGGGGAACTGAAGCTTTCTTT. Translating gives CASSPVGGGTEAFF.

The CDR3 here is CASSLEGKKYEQYF. The CDR3 nucleotides are TGTGCCAGCAGCTTAGAGGGGAAAAAGTACGAGCAGTACTTC. The V call is TRBV7-8, the J call TRBJ2-7; TRBD1 is a possible D gene (5 bases). Germline values: CDR1 SGHVS, CDR2 FQNEAQ. The V end was cut by 1 base, the J end by 4 bases, with 11 bases between. The CDR3 is made up of 14 amino acids.

The CDR3 spells CASSLNRGGNQPQHF. Written as DNA, the CDR3 is TGTGCCAGCAGTTTAAACAGGGGCGGCAATCAGCCCCAGCATTTT. The chain employs TRBV27 and TRBJ1-5, with 7 bases lining up with TRBD1. CDR3 length equals 15 residues. The V gene end was trimmed by 2 bases and the J gene end by 2 bases; junction bases not matched to a gene: 3. Germline lookup yields CDR1 MNHEY and CDR2 SMNVEV (reference sequence).

The chain is built from TRBV5-1 and TRBJ1-6, with D perhaps TRBD1 (6 bases). V lost 1 base and J lost 6, with 17 bases in between. From germline, CDR1 is SGHRS and CDR2 YFSETQ. The CDR3 loop spans 17 amino acids. CDR3 sequence (DNA): TGCGCCAGCAGCTTGCCGATGGACAGCCTCAGTAATTCACCCCTCCACTTT. Its translation: CASSLPMDSLSNSPLHF.

The rearrangement joins TRBV30 to TRBJ2-5, with TRBD2 matching 7 bases. After removal of 5 bases from V and 3 bases from J, the junction contained 0 bases not matched to a gene. The germline gives CDR1 GTSNPN, CDR2 SVGIG (reference sequence). CDR3 size: 11 residues. The CDR3 loop reads CAWGREETQYF. The CDR3 DNA sequence: TGTGCCTGGGGGAGGGAAGAGACCCAGTACTTC. Full variable domain (missing parts from reference TRBV30 and TRBJ2-5): SQTIHQWPATLVQPVGSPLSLECTVEGTSNPNLYWYRQAAGRGLQLLFYSVGIGQISSEVPQNLSASRPQDRQFILSSKKLLLSDSGFYLCAWGREETQYFGPGTRLLVL.

This chain joins TRBV9 and TRBJ1-1; 8 positions match TRBD1. V gave up 4 bases and J gave up 1 base; unmatched junction bases: 6. This CDR3 has 15 residues. Germline-derived CDR1 and CDR2 are SGDLS and YYNGEE. The CDR3 is CASSPSQGANTEAFF. DNA for the CDR3: TGTGCCAGCAGCCCATCCCAGGGGGCGAACACTGAAGCTTTCTTT.

The gene calls are TRBV14 and TRBJ1-2, with TRBD1 matching over 7 bases. V shed 0 bases and J 8 bases; nucleotides not matched to a gene: 6. The V gene's germline CDR1 is SGHDN and CDR2 FVKESK. This CDR3 region has 14 residues. The chain's CDR3 is CASSQDAQGVGYTF. The CDR3 nucleotides read TGTGCCAGCAGCCAAGATGCCCAGGGGGTCGGCTACACCTTC.

The J gene is TRBJ1-2, the V gene TRBV28, with TRBD1 matching over 9 bases. Losses at the gene ends were 5 bases for V and 4 bases for J; bases not matched to a gene: 5. The CDR3 covers 14 residues. CDR1 is MDHEN and CDR2 is SYDVKM in the germline V gene. The CDR3 coding sequence is TGTGCCAGCAGTCTGACAGGGGGAGGCTATGGCTACACCTTC. It is translated as CASSLTGGGYGYTF.

The V and J genes are TRBV28 and TRBJ2-7, with D possibly matching TRBD2 (6 bases). Per germline, CDR1 MDHEN and CDR2 SYDVKM. V lost 7 bases and J 3 bases, leaving 16 bases between the germline ends. The CDR3 covers 14 residues. Written as DNA, the CDR3 is TGTGCCAGCAACTCGGCGGGAACAGGCTACGAGCAGTACTTC. It is translated as CASNSAGTGYEQYF.

This chain connects TRBV5-4 to TRBJ2-2; 7 bases align to TRBD1. The CDR3 extends over 15 amino acids. Germline V gives CDR1 SGHNT, CDR2 YYREEE (reference sequence). J lost 1 base, V lost 4 bases, and 4 bases had no gene match. The DNA of the CDR3 is TGTGCCAGCAGCGAGTACAGGGGGAACACCGGGGAGCTGTTTTTT. Protein: CASSEYRGNTGELFF.

CDR3 sequence reads: CAWSASGQGATKQYF. CDR3 sequence (DNA): TGTGCCTGGAGTGCCTCGGGACAGGGGGCGACTAAGCAGTACTTC. V gene TRBV30 combines with J gene TRBJ2-7, with TRBD1 identical over 12 bases. After removal of 1 base from V and 8 bases from J, the junction contained 9 bases not matched to a gene. This CDR3 is 15 amino acids long. Germline CDR1 reads GTSNPN; CDR2 reads SVGIG (reference sequence).

The chain is built from TRBV6-5 and TRBJ1-6; no firm D call. The V end was cut by 6 bases, the J end by 8 bases, with 14 bases between. The CDR3 is 14 amino acids. Per the germline V gene, CDR1 is MNHEY and CDR2 is SVGAGI. The CDR3 region is CASRKSLGDSPLHF. The CDR3 DNA is TGTGCCAGCAGAAAGTCTCTCGGGGATTCACCCCTCCACTTT.

The chain is built from TRBV6-5 and TRBJ1-5; a weak D match, TRBD1 (5 bases). The germline V gene has CDR1 MNHEY and CDR2 SVGAGI. CDR3 length: 14 amino acids. Trimming shortened V by 8 bases and J by 2 bases, and 13 bases separated the two germline ends. The CDR3 reads CASSRDPGNQPQHF. Written as DNA, the CDR3 is TGTGCCAGCTCCAGGGATCCGGGCAATCAGCCCCAGCATTTT.

V gene TRBV5-1 combines with J gene TRBJ1-3; 7 nucleotides match TRBD1. J was trimmed by 2 bases and V by 4 bases; bases with no gene match: 9. This CDR3 has 16 amino acids. CDR1 and CDR2 (germline): SGHRS, YFSETQ. CDR3 residues: CASSDLQGVTGNTIYF. CDR3 DNA sequence: TGCGCCAGCAGCGATCTTCAGGGGGTTACTGGAAACACCATATATTTT.

The CDR3 protein is CASSSMIQGVGELFF. The CDR3 region has the DNA TGTGCCAGCAGCTCGATGATACAGGGTGTGGGGGAGCTGTTTTTT. The rearrangement links TRBV7-2 to TRBJ2-2; D is perhaps TRBD1 (6 bases). Germline V gene sequence: CDR1 SGHTA, CDR2 FQGNSA. The CDR3 has 15 residues. The germline V and J ends were trimmed by 4 bases and 8 bases, with 17 bases remaining between them. Looking up the rest from reference TRBV7-2 and TRBJ2-2 gives the full variable domain: GAGVSQSPSNKVTEKGKDVELRCDPISGHTALYWYRQSLGQGLEFLIYFQGNSAPDKSGLPSDRFSAERTGGSVSTLTIQRTQQEDSAVYLCASSSMIQGVGELFFGEGSRLTVL.

A few counts support this clone. The J gene is TRBJ1-5, the V gene TRBV28; D gene unclear. The germline V gene encodes CDR1 MDHEN and CDR2 SYDVKM. The CDR3 covers 16 residues. V lost 1 base to trimming and J lost 1 base, with 11 bases between them. The CDR3, as DNA: TGTGCCAGCAGTTTATTGCAGGAAGGCAGCAATCAGCCCCAGCATTTT. Its protein product is CASSLLQEGSNQPQHF. Full variable domain (rest looked up from reference TRBV28 and TRBJ1-5): DVKVTQSSRYLVKRTGEKVFLECVQDMDHENMFWYRQDPGLGLRLIYFSYDVKMKEKGDIPEGYSVSREKKERFSLILESASTNQTSMYLCASSLLQEGSNQPQHFGDGTRLSIL.

The chain recombines TRBV19 with TRBJ2-2; TRBD2 might be the D (5 bases). The CDR3 covers 13 residues. Between the trimmed V and J ends, which lost 8 bases and 6 bases, there was a span of 13 bases. Germline CDR1 reads LNHDA; CDR2 reads SQIVND (reference sequence). The CDR3 loop reads CASYPGMAGELFF. For the CDR3, the DNA is TGTGCCAGTTATCCGGGGATGGCCGGGGAGCTGTTTTTT.

V is TRBV6-5 and J is TRBJ1-1; the D gene is possibly TRBD1 (6 bases). The CDR3 is 14 amino acids. The germline CDR1 and CDR2 sequences are MNHEY and SVGAGI. V was cut by 6 bases and J by 1 base, with 12 bases left in between. The CDR3 protein is CASSLDRPNTEAFF. CDR3 nucleotide sequence: TGTGCCAGCAGCCTGGACAGACCGAACACTGAAGCTTTCTTT.